This is a list of T cell receptor beta chains from one sample in a study of CD8 T cells in ankylosing spondylitis. TCRdb called the 5' RACE reads again in MiXCR, with one record for every CDR3 protein. Of some 130,000 distinct CDR3 sequences listed, about 6.7% are singletons. Sequenced sample: blood, either unsorted or a sorted T cell fraction (not recorded which). All receptors derive from a female donor with ankylosing spondylitis or in good health (not recorded which). Each CDR3 is given with its conserved first and last residue. The D gene is left open where the match is weak. Rows give clone size only sometimes, using once, few, many, or a class for an expanded clone.

j_gene | d_gene | abundance | len | v_gene | CDR3nt | CDR3aa
TRBJ2-7 | NA | many | 15 | TRBV28 | TGTGCCAGCAGTTTAACCGGATCGGGAATCTACGAGCAGTACTTC | CASSLTGSGIYEQYF
TRBJ1-1 | NA | few | 14 | TRBV7-3 | TGTGCCAGCCGCCCTAGGACAGCGAACACTGAAGCTTTCTTT | CASRPRTANTEAFF
TRBJ1-2 | NA | many | 13 | TRBV5-1 | TGCGCCAGCAGCCCTGCCGCAGGGGATGGCTACACCTTC | CASSPAAGDGYTF
TRBJ1-1 | NA | once | 16 | TRBV15 | TGCGCCACCAGCAGAGATGGGGGGACACCTAACAGTGAAGCTTTCTTT | CATSRDGGTPNSEAFF
TRBJ1-5 | TRBD1 | many | 15 | TRBV2 | TGTGCCAGCAGGCAGACAGGGATGGGCAATCAGCCCCAGCATTTT | CASRQTGMGNQPQHF
TRBJ2-7 | NA | NA | 13 | TRBV7-9 | TGTGCCAGCAGCCGCGCGACGGACTACGAGCAGTACTTC | CASSRATDYEQYF
TRBJ2-7 | TRBD2 | many | 16 | TRBV7-2 | TGTGCCAGCAGCGCTAGCGGACCGATTGACTCCTACGAGCAGTACTTC | CASSASGPIDSYEQYF
TRBJ2-7 | NA | many | 15 | TRBV6-2/TRBV6-3 | TGTGCCAGCAGTTACTCGAGGTCCTTAAGGTACGAGCAGTACTTC | CASSYSRSLRYEQYF
TRBJ2-3 | TRBD2 | many | 14 | TRBV27 | TGTGCCAGCAGTTTCGGGGGGGGCACAGATACGCAGTATTTT | CASSFGGGTDTQYF
TRBJ2-7 | NA | many | 15 | TRBV6-1 | TGTGCCAGCAGTGAAGTAGCAGGGTGGTCCTACGAGCAGTACTTC | CASSEVAGWSYEQYF
TRBJ2-1 | TRBD2 | many | 18 | TRBV5-6 | TGTGCCAGCAGCTTGGTTTCAGTAGCGGGGGTTTCCTACAATGAGCAGTTCTTC | CASSLVSVAGVSYNEQFF
TRBJ2-7 | TRBD1 | few | 16 | TRBV6-1 | TGTGCCAGCAGTGAAGCGGGGGGACAGGGACACTACGAGCAGTACTTC | CASSEAGGQGHYEQYF
TRBJ2-5 | TRBD2 | many | 13 | TRBV6-2/TRBV6-3 | TGTGCCAGCAGCCCGGGGACTAAAGAGACCCAGTACTTC | CASSPGTKETQYF
TRBJ2-7 | NA | many | 13 | TRBV20-1 | TGCAGTGCTAGGTCCCGGGACACCTACGAGCAGTACTTC | CSARSRDTYEQYF
TRBJ1-3 | TRBD1 | few | 17 | TRBV12-3/TRBV12-4 | TGTGCCAGCAGTTTAGTTGGGACAGGGGGCTATGAAAACACCATATATTTT | CASSLVGTGGYENTIYF
TRBJ1-2 | TRBD1 | NA | 14 | TRBV7-3 | TGTGCCAGCAGCTTAACAGGGGGCATTGGTGGCTACACCTTC | CASSLTGGIGGYTF
TRBJ2-7 | TRBD1 | many | 16 | TRBV7-2 | TGTGCCAGCAGCCCGTGGACAGGGAGGCCTTCCTACGAGCAGTACTTC | CASSPWTGRPSYEQYF
TRBJ1-6 | NA | many | 16 | TRBV5-5 | TGTGCCAGCTTCCAGGGGTACAGGGAGTCAGGATCACCCCTCCACTTT | CASFQGYRESGSPLHF
TRBJ2-1 | NA | many | 14 | TRBV2 | TGTGCCAGCAGACGGCAGGGGGGAAGCGTGGAGCAGTTCTTC | CASRRQGGSVEQFF
TRBJ2-1 | NA | many | 14 | TRBV3-1 | TGTGCCAGCAGCCCAGGAGGACTAAACAATGAGCAGTTCTTC | CASSPGGLNNEQFF
TRBJ1-1 | NA | many | 15 | TRBV15 | TGTGCCACCAGCCTCCTACAGGAGGCGAACACTGAAGCTTTCTTT | CATSLLQEANTEAFF
TRBJ2-7 | NA | many | 14 | TRBV5-1 | TGCGCCAGCAGCTTGGCCAGGGTCTCCTACGAGCAGTACTTC | CASSLARVSYEQYF
TRBJ2-7 | TRBD2 | many | 15 | TRBV2 | TGTGCCAGCAGGGAAGGACTAGCGGATTCCTACGAGCAGTACTTC | CASREGLADSYEQYF
TRBJ2-1 | TRBD2 | many | 12 | TRBV30 | TGTGCCTGGACTAGCGGACTTGGTGAGCAGTTCTTC | CAWTSGLGEQFF
TRBJ2-1 | TRBD1 | NA | 16 | TRBV5-1 | TGCGCCAGCAGCCCGGGACAGACGAGCTTCTACAATGAGCAGTTCTTC | CASSPGQTSFYNEQFF
TRBJ1-2 | NA | many | 16 | TRBV14 | TGTGCCAGCAGCCAAGATTTGGGGGGCATCGTAGGTGGCTACACCTTC | CASSQDLGGIVGGYTF
TRBJ2-7 | NA | many | 14 | TRBV9 | TGTGCCAGCAGCGTACACAGGAACTCCTACGAGCAGTACTTC | CASSVHRNSYEQYF
TRBJ2-3 | TRBD2 | many | 15 | TRBV7-8 | TGTGCCAGCAGCTTAACAGCGGGGGGCACAGATACGCAGTATTTT | CASSLTAGGTDTQYF
TRBJ2-2 | TRBD1 | many | 15 | TRBV19 | TGTGCCAGTAGGGTTCACAGGGGGCTCACCGGGGAGCTGTTTTTT | CASRVHRGLTGELFF
TRBJ2-3 | TRBD2 | NA | 16 | TRBV7-2 | TGTGCCAGCAGCTCCCATAGCGGGGGGGACACAGATACGCAGTATTTT | CASSSHSGGDTDTQYF
TRBJ1-2 | TRBD1 | many | 15 | TRBV20-1 | TGCAGTGCTAGCGTGACAGGGAGGGTCGGCTATGGCTACACCTTC | CSASVTGRVGYGYTF
TRBJ2-5 | NA | few | 13 | TRBV28 | TGTGCCAGCAGCCCCGGACAGCAAGAGACCCAGTACTTC | CASSPGQQETQYF
TRBJ2-7 | TRBD1 | few | 13 | TRBV29-1 | TGCAGCGTTGAGACAGGGGGATCCTACGAGCAGTACTTC | CSVETGGSYEQYF
TRBJ1-6 | NA | many | 13 | TRBV20-1 | TGCAGTGCTAGAGGACAAGGGGTTTCACCCCTCCACTTT | CSARGQGVSPLHF
TRBJ2-1 | TRBD2 | many | 15 | TRBV6-2/TRBV6-3 | TGTGCCAGCAGTTATAGCGGGGGGGCTGTCAATGAGCAGTTCTTC | CASSYSGGAVNEQFF
TRBJ1-1 | TRBD1 | NA | 16 | TRBV7-9 | TGTGCCAGCAGCTTAGAGACAGGGGGCGGAAACACTGAAGCTTTCTTT | CASSLETGGGNTEAFF
TRBJ1-5 | NA | few | 14 | TRBV7-9 | TGTGCCAGCAGCCGTCCGGGACTCAATCAGCCCCAGCATTTT | CASSRPGLNQPQHF
TRBJ2-7 | NA | NA | 13 | TRBV12-3/TRBV12-4 | TGTGCCAGCAGTTTACAGGAGCAATACGAGCAGTACTTC | CASSLQEQYEQYF
TRBJ2-5 | NA | many | 14 | TRBV10-3 | TGTGCCATCAATACGGGACTCCCCCAAGAGACCCAGTACTTC | CAINTGLPQETQYF
TRBJ2-5 | NA | many | 14 | TRBV9 | TGTGCCAGCAACCTCGATCCCTTTCAAGAGACCCAGTACTTC | CASNLDPFQETQYF
TRBJ2-3 | TRBD1 | many | 16 | TRBV6-5 | TGTGCCAGCAGTTACATCGGGACAGTTAGCACAGATACGCAGTATTTT | CASSYIGTVSTDTQYF
TRBJ2-3 | NA | many | 16 | TRBV10-3 | TGTGCCATCAGCAACCCCGGCGTGATAGGCACAGATACGCAGTATTTT | CAISNPGVIGTDTQYF
TRBJ1-5 | NA | many | 14 | TRBV5-1 | TGCGCCAGCAGCTCCATCAGGGAGAATCAGCCCCAGCATTTT | CASSSIRENQPQHF
TRBJ1-2 | NA | many | 12 | TRBV7-2 | TGTGCCAGCAGCACCTCAGGGACTGGCTACACCTTC | CASSTSGTGYTF
TRBJ2-1 | NA | NA | 12 | TRBV9 | TGTGCCAGCAGCGCCGGGGGCAATGAGCAGTTCTTC | CASSAGGNEQFF
TRBJ2-5 | TRBD1 | NA | 17 | TRBV24-1 | TGTGCCACCAGTGCCTTTTCCGGGACAGGGGAGAGAGAGACCCAGTACTTC | CATSAFSGTGERETQYF
TRBJ2-2 | NA | many | 15 | TRBV20-1 | TGCAGTGTCCCGGACAGCCGAGCGAACACCGGGGAGCTGTTTTTT | CSVPDSRANTGELFF
TRBJ2-1 | NA | many | 14 | TRBV28 | TGTGCCAGCAGGGGCGGGGGACAGCGCAATGAGCAGTTCTTC | CASRGGGQRNEQFF
TRBJ2-1 | NA | many | 18 | TRBV20-1 | TGCAGTGCTCCCTTGGCGGGGCAAACCGGGGGCTCCTACAATGAGCAGTTCTTC | CSAPLAGQTGGSYNEQFF
TRBJ1-1 | NA | many | 14 | TRBV18 | TGTGCCAGCTCACCACCGTCGGGGGGCACTGAAGCTTTCTTT | CASSPPSGGTEAFF
TRBJ1-6 | TRBD1 | many | 17 | TRBV5-1 | TGCGCCAGCAGCTTGGATGGTCCGGGACAGGGTGTTTCACCCCTCCACTTT | CASSLDGPGQGVSPLHF
TRBJ2-2 | NA | NA | 13 | TRBV7-2 | TGTGCCAGCAGCTTCCAGGGTCCCGGGGAGCTGTTTTTT | CASSFQGPGELFF